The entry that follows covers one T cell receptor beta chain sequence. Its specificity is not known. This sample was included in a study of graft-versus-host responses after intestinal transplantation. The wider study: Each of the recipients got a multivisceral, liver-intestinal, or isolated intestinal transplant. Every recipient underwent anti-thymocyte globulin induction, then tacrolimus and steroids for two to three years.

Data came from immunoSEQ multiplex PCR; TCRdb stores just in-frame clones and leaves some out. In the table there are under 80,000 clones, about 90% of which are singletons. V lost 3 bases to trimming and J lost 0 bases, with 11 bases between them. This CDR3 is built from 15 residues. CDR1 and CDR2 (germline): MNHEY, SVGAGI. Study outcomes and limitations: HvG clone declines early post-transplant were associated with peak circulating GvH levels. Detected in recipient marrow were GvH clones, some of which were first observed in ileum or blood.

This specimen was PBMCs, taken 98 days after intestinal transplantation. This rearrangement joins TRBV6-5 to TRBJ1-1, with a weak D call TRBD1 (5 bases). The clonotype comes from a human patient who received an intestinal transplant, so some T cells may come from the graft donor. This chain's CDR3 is CASSYNAGMNTEAFF. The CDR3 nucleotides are TGTGCCAGCAGTTATAACGCAGGGATGAACACTGAAGCTTTCTTT.